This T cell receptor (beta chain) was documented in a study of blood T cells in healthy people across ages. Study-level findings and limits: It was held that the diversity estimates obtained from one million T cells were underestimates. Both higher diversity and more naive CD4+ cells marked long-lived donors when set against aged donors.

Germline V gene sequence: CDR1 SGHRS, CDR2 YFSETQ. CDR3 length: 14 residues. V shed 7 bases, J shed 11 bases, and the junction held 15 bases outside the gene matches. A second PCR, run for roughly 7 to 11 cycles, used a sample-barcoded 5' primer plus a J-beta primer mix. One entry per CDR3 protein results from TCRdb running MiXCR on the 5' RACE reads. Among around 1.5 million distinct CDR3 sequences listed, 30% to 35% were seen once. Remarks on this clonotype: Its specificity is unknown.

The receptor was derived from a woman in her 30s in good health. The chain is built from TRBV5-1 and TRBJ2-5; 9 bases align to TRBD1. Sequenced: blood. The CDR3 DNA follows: TGCGCCAGCCGAGGGACAGGGAATACCTACGGGCAGTACTTC. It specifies CASRGTGNTYGQYF.